The 15 T cell receptor beta chains given below trace back to one sample, sequenced in a study of early stage breast cancer tumors. Generated by immunoSEQ multiplex PCR, the TCRdb table keeps only in-frame clones and is missing some. The table has about 41,000 clones, 70% to 80% seen once. The sequenced sample consisted of blood. The source is a person aged 50-59 years with breast cancer.

This clone is labeled as medium-sized (0.01 to 0.1%). The chain recombines TRBV27 with TRBJ1-1, with D unresolved. Germline V gives CDR1 MNHEY, CDR2 SMNVEV (reference sequence). Trimming took 6 bases from V and 5 from J, leaving 16 bases between them. The CDR3 covers 14 residues. This chain's CDR3 is CASRPVMPGTEAFF. In DNA, the CDR3 is TGTGCCAGCAGGCCCGTGATGCCGGGAACTGAAGCTTTCTTT.

The rearrangement uses TRBV5-6 and TRBJ2-1, with TRBD2 as a possible D gene (6 bases). The CDR3 covers 13 residues. With 4 bases removed from V and 9 bases from J, the gap between germline ends came to 14 bases. The germline gives CDR1 SGHDT, CDR2 YYEEEE. The CDR3 sequence: CASSDWGGGEQFF. In DNA, the CDR3 is TGTGCCAGCAGCGACTGGGGAGGCGGTGAGCAGTTCTTC.

This chain uses TRBV6-1 with TRBJ1-3; the D gene is possibly TRBD1 (5 bases). Germline V gives CDR1 MNHNS, CDR2 SASEGT. Trimming pared 7 bases from V and 8 bases from J, leaving 15 bases between. The CDR3 length is 13 residues. In DNA, the CDR3 is TGTGCCAGCATGCGACAGATCAAGGACACCATATATTTT. Translation: CASMRQIKDTIYF.

The chain combines TRBV16 with TRBJ1-5; 7 bases map to TRBD1. Germline CDR1 and CDR2: KGHSY and FQNENV. The trim removed 0 bases at V and 6 bases at J, leaving 5 bases unmatched. This CDR3 region has 15 residues. CDR3 region: CASSQSGTAAQPQHF. CDR3 in DNA: TGTGCCAGCAGCCAATCAGGGACAGCGGCTCAGCCCCAGCATTTT.

This rearrangement joins TRBV19 to TRBJ2-3; 9 nucleotides align to TRBD1. Per germline, CDR1 LNHDA and CDR2 SQIVND (reference sequence). The CDR3 length is 16 residues. Trimming took 7 bases from V and 3 from J; bases not matched to a gene: 11. Here the CDR3 DNA reads TGTGCCAGTAAAGACACAGGGACAGGGATTACAGATACGCAGTATTTT. The encoded protein is CASKDTGTGITDTQYF.

This clone was detected once. This chain links TRBV13 with TRBJ1-1, with TRBD1 as a possible D gene (5 bases). V dropped 0 bases and J dropped 3 bases, with 8 bases sitting between them. The CDR3 length is 14 residues. In germline, CDR1 is PRHDT, CDR2 FYEKMQ (reference sequence). CDR3 nucleotide sequence: TGTGCCAGCAGCTTAGGCGCGGGGGACACTGAAGCTTTCTTT. Translated, it gives CASSLGAGDTEAFF.

The chain joins TRBV4-3 to TRBJ1-3, with D perhaps TRBD1 (5 bases). The CDR3 extends over 17 amino acids. Deletions cut 0 bases from V and 4 bases from J, with 16 bases between. Germline CDR1 and CDR2: LGHNA and YSLEER. The CDR3 nucleotides read TGCGCCAGCAGCCAAGAGAGGGCCGGGACTTTGGGAAACACCATATATTTT. Translated: CASSQERAGTLGNTIYF.

This clone was seen only a few times. V is TRBV4-1 and J is TRBJ1-1; D call uncertain. The CDR3 has 13 residues. CDR1 and CDR2 from the germline V gene are MGHRA and YSYEKL. Trimming shortened V by 5 bases and J by 4 bases, and 11 bases separated the two germline ends. CDR3 protein: CASSGGGFTEAFF. The CDR3 DNA reads TGCGCCAGCAGCGGAGGAGGGTTCACTGAAGCTTTCTTT.

This clone was observed a handful of times. The rearrangement uses TRBV5-6 and TRBJ2-7; D is undetermined. Trimming shortened V by 0 bases and J by 2 bases, and 9 bases separated the two germline ends. This CDR3 spans 14 amino acids. From germline, CDR1 is SGHDT and CDR2 YYEEEE. The CDR3 protein is CASSLAVETYEQYF. In DNA form, the CDR3 reads TGTGCCAGCAGCTTGGCGGTTGAGACCTACGAGCAGTACTTC.

V usage is TRBV7-2 and J usage is TRBJ1-3; weak D call: TRBD1 (5 bases). Germline V gene sequence: CDR1 SGHTA, CDR2 FQGNSA. The length of the CDR3 is 15 residues. V was trimmed by 1 base and J by 2 bases, leaving 9 bases between them. The DNA for the CDR3 is TGTGCCAGCAGCTTAGTTTCAGGGACTGGAAACACCATATATTTT. This codes for CASSLVSGTGNTIYF.

V and J are TRBV27 and TRBJ1-2, with 9 nucleotides matching TRBD1. J lost 6 bases, V lost 6 bases, and 5 bases had no gene match. The CDR3 sequence is 13 residues long. The V gene's germline CDR1 is MNHEY and CDR2 SMNVEV (reference sequence). The CDR3 reads CASRNWTGDGYTF. The CDR3 nucleotides are TGTGCCAGCAGAAACTGGACAGGGGATGGCTACACCTTC.

The chain employs TRBV11-2 and TRBJ2-7, with TRBD2 matching 12 bases. J was trimmed by 0 bases and V by 0 bases; bases with no gene match: 0. Germline CDR1 reads SGHAT; CDR2 reads FQNNGV. CDR3 length: 16 residues. The CDR3 nucleotides are TGTGCCAGCAGCTTAGAGGGACTAGCGGGCTCCTACGAGCAGTACGTC. This encodes CASSLEGLAGSYEQYV.

This chain joins TRBV2 and TRBJ2-7, with 7 nucleotides matching TRBD1. The CDR3 is made up of 13 amino acids. CDR1 is SNHLY, CDR2 FYNNEI, per germline. V trimming: 10 bases; J trimming: 6 bases; junction bases outside the gene matches: 12. CDR3 loop: CATSGTAPAEQYF. CDR3 nucleotides: TGTGCCACATCCGGGACAGCACCCGCCGAGCAGTACTTC.

This chain connects TRBV2 to TRBJ1-4; D unclear. CDR3 length equals 16 residues. The germline V gene encodes CDR1 SNHLY and CDR2 FYNNEI. Trimming took off 4 bases at V and 4 bases at J, with 16 bases between the two ends. CDR3 coding DNA: TGTGCCAGCAGTGCGTCGTCCGGGAACTTTAATGAAAAACTGTTTTTT. Its protein product is CASSASSGNFNEKLFF. Full variable domain (remainder filled in from reference TRBV2 and TRBJ1-4): EPEVTQTPSHQVTQMGQEVILRCVPISNHLYFYWYRQILGQKVEFLVSFYNNEISEKSEIFDDQFSVERPDGSNFTLKIRSTKLEDSAMYFCASSASSGNFNEKLFFGSGTQLSVL.

The chain carries TRBV19 and TRBJ2-2; D might be TRBD1 (5 bases). CDR3 size: 13 residues. Germline V gene lookup returns CDR1 LNHDA and CDR2 SQIVND (reference sequence). V dropped 4 bases and J dropped 4 bases, with 7 bases sitting between them. CDR3 in amino acids: CASSTGFTGELFF. DNA for the CDR3: TGTGCCAGTAGTACAGGGTTCACCGGGGAGCTGTTTTTT.